This passage covers 22 T cell receptor beta chains from one sample sequenced in a study of HIV-infected patients and healthy controls. cDNA was made from 400 to 500 ng RNA using alpha and beta constant primers. Each of the alpha and beta chains got its own library through chain-specific third strand synthesis with indices. TCRdb recomputed calls from the 5' RACE reads with MiXCR, one row per CDR3 protein. The profile covers roughly 25,000 distinct CDR3 sequences, with about 8.7% appearing a single time and 3% to 4.5% taken by the ten largest. Whole blood was used without fractionation, so all unsorted peripheral T cells were included. Sequenced material: blood. Receptors were obtained from an adult in good health.

This rearrangement joins TRBV13 to TRBJ2-7; a weak D match, TRBD2 (5 bases). Germline CDR1 is PRHDT and CDR2 is FYEKMQ (reference sequence). This CDR3 is built from 14 residues. V lost 3 bases and J lost 5, with 14 bases in between. The CDR3 loop reads CASSLGSWENEQYF. CDR3 nucleotide sequence: TGTGCCAGCAGCTTGGGGTCGTGGGAGAACGAGCAGTACTTC.

This clonotype appeared many times. V is TRBV12-3 or TRBV12-4 and J is TRBJ1-2; D perhaps matches TRBD1 (5 bases). The CDR3 is 12 residues long. V gave up 6 bases and J gave up 5 bases, with 10 bases separating them. CDR3 sequence (DNA): TGTGCCAGCAGAATCAGGGAGTATGGCTACACCTTC. This gives the protein CASRIREYGYTF.

The sample holds many counts of this clonotype. The chain recombines TRBV6-2 or TRBV6-3 with TRBJ1-1; possibly TRBD1 for D (6 bases). Trimming cost V 5 bases and J 4 bases, with 14 bases left between them. Per germline, CDR1 MNHEY and CDR2 SVGEGT. CDR3 length: 14 residues. CDR3 protein: CASSATGPPTEAFF. In DNA, the CDR3 is TGTGCCAGCAGTGCCACAGGGCCTCCCACTGAAGCTTTCTTT.

This clonotype was seen at least ten times. The genes are TRBV5-1 and TRBJ2-3; D remains ambiguous. The germline V gene encodes CDR1 SGHRS and CDR2 YFSETQ. The CDR3 spans 17 residues. The V end was cut by 0 bases, the J end by 0 bases, with 14 bases between. Written as DNA, the CDR3 is TGCGCCAGCAGCTTGGAGGGTCCTACGTCTAGCACAGATACGCAGTATTTT. It is translated as CASSLEGPTSSTDTQYF.

This clonotype has a count of ten or more. The J gene is TRBJ2-3, the V gene TRBV7-2, with D possibly TRBD1 on 6 matching bases. The CDR3 loop spans 15 amino acids. Trimming left V 5 bases short and J 0 bases short, with 12 bases between. The germline gives CDR1 SGHTA, CDR2 FQGNSA. The CDR3 sequence is CASSQMGASTDTQYF. CDR3 bases: TGTGCCAGCAGCCAAATGGGGGCTAGCACAGATACGCAGTATTTT.

The V call is TRBV27, the J call TRBJ2-3; D could derive from TRBD1 or TRBD2 (5 bases each). In germline, CDR1 is MNHEY, CDR2 SMNVEV (reference sequence). This CDR3 spans 16 amino acids. Deletions cut 6 bases from V and 4 bases from J, with 20 bases between. The CDR3 nucleotides are TGTGCCAGCAGCACAGCGGCGAGCCCAGGGCCAGATACGCAGTATTTT. Its translation is CASSTAASPGPDTQYF.

This chain links TRBV19 with TRBJ2-3, with 9 bases lining up with TRBD2. CDR1 is LNHDA, CDR2 SQIVND, per germline (reference sequence). The CDR3 extends over 14 amino acids. J lost 1 base, V lost 10 bases, and 6 bases had no gene match. The CDR3 protein is CAISGGGGTDTQYF. In DNA, the CDR3 is TGTGCCATCAGCGGCGGGGGGGGCACAGATACGCAGTATTTT.

This clonotype showed up many times. The genes are TRBV30 and TRBJ1-1, with TRBD1 as a possible D gene (5 bases). This CDR3 spans 13 amino acids. Trimming pared 3 bases from V and 8 bases from J, leaving 16 bases between. The germline CDR1 and CDR2 sequences are GTSNPN and SVGIG (reference sequence). The CDR3 DNA is TGTGCCTGGAGCGCCGACAGACTGGGGGAAGCTTTCTTT. Residues: CAWSADRLGEAFF.

There are many counts of this clonotype. V gene TRBV18 combines with J gene TRBJ1-5; weak D call: TRBD1 (6 bases). Germline V CDR1 and CDR2: KGHSH, LQKENI. With 3 bases removed from V and 4 bases from J, the gap between germline ends came to 7 bases. The CDR3 has 13 amino acids. The CDR3: CASSPDRNQPQHF. DNA for the CDR3: TGTGCCAGCTCACCGGACAGAAATCAGCCCCAGCATTTT.

Ten or more counts support this clonotype. The chain couples TRBV10-2 to TRBJ1-4, with 7 bases identical to TRBD1. CDR1 and CDR2 (germline): WSHSY, SAAADI. The CDR3 has 14 amino acids. The V segment lost 3 bases and the J segment 7 bases; nucleotides outside the gene matches: 5. Here the CDR3 reads CASSEEGAGEKLFF. As DNA, the CDR3 is TGCGCCAGCAGTGAAGAGGGGGCAGGTGAAAAACTGTTTTTT.

The rearrangement links TRBV25-1 to TRBJ2-1; D is uncertain. CDR1 MGHDK and CDR2 SYGVNS come from the germline V gene. CDR3 length equals 12 residues. V dropped 4 bases and J dropped 4 bases, with 5 bases sitting between them. The CDR3 sequence is CASSGPYNEQFF. The DNA of the CDR3 is TGTGCCAGCAGTGGCCCTTACAATGAGCAGTTCTTC.

This chain links TRBV5-1 with TRBJ2-5, with D perhaps assigned TRBD1 or TRBD2 (5 bases each). V was cut by 4 bases and J by 5 bases, with 12 bases left in between. The CDR3 loop spans 13 amino acids. Germline V CDR1 and CDR2: SGHRS, YFSETQ. The CDR3 nucleotides are TGCGCCAGCAGCAGGGGATGGGGGGAGACCCAGTACTTC. Translation: CASSRGWGETQYF.

In its sample, this clonotype was seen many times. CDR3 sequence (DNA): TGTGCCAGCAGCCTAGAGGTAAAGTACGAGCAGTACTTC. Its translation: CASSLEVKYEQYF. The chain has TRBV4-2 and TRBJ2-7; D not certain. V dropped 4 bases and J dropped 4 bases, with 11 bases sitting between them. The CDR3 contains 13 residues. CDR1 and CDR2 from the germline V gene are LGHNA and YNFKEQ.

This clonotype has at least ten counts. V usage is TRBV5-4 and J usage is TRBJ2-7; D is ambiguous. CDR1 is SGHNT and CDR2 is YYREEE in the germline V gene (reference sequence). V lost 4 bases and J lost 1, with 12 bases in between. The length of the CDR3 is 14 residues. In DNA form, the CDR3 reads TGTGCCAGCAGCCCTACCCCCGGTTCCTACGAGCAGTACTTC. Translated, it gives CASSPTPGSYEQYF.

This clonotype was counted many times. The chain recombines TRBV12-3 or TRBV12-4 with TRBJ1-2; TRBD1 agrees at 11 bases. This CDR3 is built from 16 residues. Unmatched junction bases numbered 8, after V lost 5 bases and J lost 3 bases. The CDR3 nucleotides are TGTGCCAGCAGTCTCACCCCGGGACAGGGGGACTATGGCTACACCTTC. Its protein product is CASSLTPGQGDYGYTF.

By share, this clonotype ranks as medium-sized. The J gene is TRBJ2-3, the V gene TRBV4-3; D is possibly TRBD2 (6 bases). The CDR3 consists of 15 residues. V was shortened by 1 base and J by 4 bases, with 12 bases between the two germline ends. Germline CDR1 is LGHNA and CDR2 is YSLEER. The CDR3 nucleotides read TGCGCCAGCAGCCAAGGACAATGGGGGGCAGATACGCAGTATTTT. Translation gives CASSQGQWGADTQYF.

This clonotype was observed at least ten times. The chain joins TRBV28 to TRBJ1-5; 9 bases match TRBD1. This CDR3 is 15 amino acids long. Losses at the gene ends were 7 bases for V and 9 bases for J; bases not matched to a gene: 13. Germline lookup yields CDR1 MDHEN and CDR2 SYDVKM. DNA for the CDR3: TGTGCCAGCACTGCACAGACAGGGGGTAGAGGGCCCCAGCATTTT. Protein sequence: CASTAQTGGRGPQHF.

Sample share makes this clonotype medium-sized. The chain has TRBV20-1 and TRBJ2-7; tentative D call: TRBD1 (6 bases). V dropped 0 bases and J dropped 2 bases, with 11 bases sitting between them. Germline loops: CDR1 DFQATT, CDR2 SNEGSKA (reference sequence). CDR3 length: 14 residues. The CDR3 here is CSAREIGGAYEQYF. In nucleotides, the CDR3 is TGCAGTGCTAGAGAGATAGGGGGTGCCTACGAGCAGTACTTC.

At least ten counts were recorded for this clonotype. The chain couples TRBV13 to TRBJ2-5; D may match TRBD1 or TRBD2 (7 bases each). There are 14 residues in the CDR3. V dropped 5 bases and J dropped 5 bases, with 15 bases sitting between them. Germline-derived CDR1 and CDR2 are PRHDT and FYEKMQ (reference sequence). CDR3 nucleotide sequence: TGTGCCAGCAGCGCCGACAGGGAGGGTGAGACCCAGTACTTC. Amino acid sequence: CASSADREGETQYF.

CDR3 loop: CASSYSRTGASSYEQYF. The CDR3 nucleotides read TGTGCCAGCAGTTACTCCCGGACAGGGGCGAGCTCCTACGAGCAGTACTTC. This chain connects TRBV6-2 or TRBV6-3 to TRBJ2-7, with 9 bases aligning to TRBD1. Looked up from germline, CDR1 is MNHEY and CDR2 is SVGEGT. V shed 0 bases, J shed 0 bases, and the junction held 6 bases outside the gene matches. The CDR3 totals 17 residues.

In its sample, this clonotype was seen many times. The chain carries TRBV28 and TRBJ1-5; D is perhaps TRBD1 (5 bases). Germline lookup yields CDR1 MDHEN and CDR2 SYDVKM. This CDR3 region has 12 residues. Deletions cut 6 bases from V and 6 bases from J, with 9 bases between. For the CDR3, the DNA is TGTGCCAGCAGCAGTCAGGGTCAGCCCCAGCATTTT. It encodes CASSSQGQPQHF.

Only one count was recorded for this clonotype. The genes are TRBV7-9 and TRBJ2-3, with a weak D call TRBD1 (6 bases). The CDR3 loop spans 15 amino acids. CDR1 is SEHNR and CDR2 is FQNEAQ in the germline V gene (reference sequence). V lost 1 base and J lost 0, with 8 bases in between. The chain's CDR3 is CASSLDRASTDTQYF. The CDR3 nucleotides are TGTGCCAGCAGCTTAGACAGGGCTAGCACAGATACGCAGTATTTT.